These 13 T cell receptor beta chains came from one sample sequenced in a study of T cell responses to AZD1222 COVID-19 vaccine. TCRdb's table, derived via immunoSEQ multiplex PCR, lists solely in-frame clones and lacks some. The sample contains 170,000 or so clones, 90% to 95% of which appear only once. The sample was peripheral blood, taken 28 days after the second dose of the MenACWY control vaccine. The receptors shown here come from an adult who received the MenACWY meningococcal vaccine as a control.

The rearrangement uses TRBV5-6 and TRBJ1-1; D is possibly TRBD1 (6 bases). Germline assignment: CDR1 SGHDT and CDR2 YYEEEE. This CDR3 spans 15 amino acids. V shed 4 bases and J shed 1 base, with 14 bases lying between them. The CDR3 loop reads CASSARGHENTEAFF. The CDR3 region has the DNA TGTGCCAGCAGCGCCCGGGGGCATGAGAACACTGAAGCTTTCTTT. The full variable domain, completed using reference TRBV5-6 and TRBJ1-1, is DAGVTQSPTHLIKTRGQQVTLRCSPKSGHDTVSWYQQALGQGPQFIFQYYEEEERQRGNFPDRFSGHQFPNYSSELNVNALLLGDSALYLCASSARGHENTEAFFGQGTRLTVV.

The V and J genes are TRBV3-1 (or the pseudogene TRBV3-2) and TRBJ2-7; no definite D call. V lost 0 bases to trimming and J lost 7 bases, with 10 bases between them. This CDR3 region has 13 residues. From germline, CDR1 is LGHDT and CDR2 YNNKEL (reference sequence). The CDR3 protein is CASSQEAWGEQYF. CDR3 DNA: TGTGCCAGCAGCCAAGAGGCTTGGGGAGAGCAGTACTTC.

This chain connects TRBV5-4 to TRBJ2-7; D may be TRBD2 (5 bases). Per germline, CDR1 SGHNT and CDR2 YYREEE (reference sequence). The CDR3 has 13 residues. Trimming stripped 4 bases from V and 7 bases from J, with 15 bases between. CDR3 nucleotide sequence: TGTGCCAGCAGCCAATCACTAGTGAAGGAGCAGTACTTC. Protein product: CASSQSLVKEQYF.

The rearrangement joins TRBV3-1 (or the pseudogene TRBV3-2) to TRBJ1-1; D uncertain. This CDR3 region has 14 residues. The germline V gene encodes CDR1 LGHDT and CDR2 YNNKEL (reference sequence). The V end was cut by 3 bases, the J end by 3 bases, with 11 bases between. The DNA of the CDR3 is TGTGCCAGCAGCCACGGGCTTTCGGACACTGAAGCTTTCTTT. Translated, it gives CASSHGLSDTEAFF.

J is TRBJ2-3 and V is TRBV7-9, with D maybe TRBD2 (6 bases). Trimming pared 2 bases from V and 5 bases from J, leaving 11 bases between. CDR1 and CDR2 from the germline V gene are SEHNR and FQNEAQ (reference sequence). This CDR3 region has 14 residues. Here the CDR3 reads CASSLFGGEDTQYF. In DNA, the CDR3 is TGTGCCAGCAGCTTATTTGGAGGGGAAGATACGCAGTATTTT. Based on the CDR3 plus reference TRBV7-9 and TRBJ2-3, the full variable domain is DTGVSQNPRHKITKRGQNVTFRCDPISEHNRLYWYRQTLGQGPEFLTYFQNEAQLEKSRLLSDRFSAERPKGSFSTLEIQRTEQGDSAMYLCASSLFGGEDTQYFGPGTRLTVL.

This chain connects TRBV15 to TRBJ1-4; 7 nucleotides match TRBD1. With 0 bases clipped from V and 4 bases from J, the junction kept 5 bases outside the gene matches. The CDR3 is 16 amino acids. The germline gives CDR1 LNHNV, CDR2 YYDKDF (reference sequence). The CDR3 here is CATSRDKGAINEKLFF. In DNA form, the CDR3 reads TGTGCCACCAGCAGAGATAAGGGGGCAATTAATGAAAAACTGTTTTTT.

The chain joins TRBV18 to TRBJ1-5, with 7 bases matching TRBD1. The CDR3 sequence is 16 residues long. V trimming: 1 base; J trimming: 3 bases; junction bases outside the gene matches: 6. CDR1 and CDR2 (germline): KGHSH, LQKENI. In DNA form, the CDR3 reads TGTGCCAGCTCACCACGGACCGGGACAGACAATCAGCCCCAGCATTTT. Protein product: CASSPRTGTDNQPQHF.

V is TRBV10-3 and J is TRBJ1-1; D ambiguous. The germline V gene encodes CDR1 ENHRY and CDR2 SYGVKD. The CDR3 is 14 amino acids. Between the trimmed V and J ends, which lost 7 bases and 1 base, there was a span of 13 bases. CDR3 sequence reads: CAIKEFTGNTEAFF. The CDR3 DNA reads as TGTGCCATCAAAGAGTTTACCGGGAACACTGAAGCTTTCTTT.

The chain combines TRBV5-1 with TRBJ1-5; 7 positions match TRBD1. The CDR3 is 16 residues long. Germline V lookup: CDR1 SGHRS, CDR2 YFSETQ. Unmatched junction bases numbered 7, after V lost 0 bases and J lost 4 bases. CDR3 DNA sequence: TGCGCCAGCAGCTTGGGCCTTTCAGGGGGGAATCAGCCCCAGCATTTT. The encoded protein is CASSLGLSGGNQPQHF.

V is TRBV6-5 and J is TRBJ1-1; tentative D call: TRBD1 (6 bases). The CDR3 consists of 14 residues. Trimming shortened V by 7 bases and J by 1 base, and 13 bases separated the two germline ends. The germline gives CDR1 MNHEY, CDR2 SVGAGI. CDR3 sequence (DNA): TGTGCCAGCACCCGGGGGCGGGGGAACACTGAAGCTTTCTTT. Translated: CASTRGRGNTEAFF.

This chain's CDR3 is CASSEESGTGGLYSNQPQHF. Written as DNA, the CDR3 is TGTGCCAGCAGTGAAGAATCAGGGACAGGGGGCCTCTATAGCAATCAGCCCCAGCATTTT. V gene TRBV6-1 combines with J gene TRBJ1-5; 12 bases align to TRBD1. Losses at the gene ends were 1 base for V and 0 bases for J; bases not matched to a gene: 10. Germline V gene lookup returns CDR1 MNHNS and CDR2 SASEGT. CDR3 length: 20 amino acids.

This clone was seen just once. CDR3 protein: CASSWRGSGTEAFF. In DNA, the CDR3 is TGTGCCAGCAGCTGGAGGGGGTCGGGCACTGAAGCTTTCTTT. The chain recombines TRBV7-2 with TRBJ1-1; weak D call: TRBD1 (6 bases). The ends were cut back, 4 bases at V and 4 bases at J, with 13 bases in the middle. The CDR3 spans 14 residues. Germline-derived CDR1 and CDR2 are SGHTA and FQGNSA.

J is TRBJ1-2 and V is TRBV12-3 or TRBV12-4, with TRBD1 identical over 7 bases. CDR3 length: 13 amino acids. With 3 bases clipped from V and 5 bases from J, the junction kept 3 bases outside the gene matches. CDR3 nucleotides: TGTGCCAGCAGTTTGCAGGGGGTGTATGGCTACACCTTC. Translated, it gives CASSLQGVYGYTF.